This T cell receptor (beta chain) was retrieved from a study of blood T cell repertoires in COVID-19. For the study at large: Donors in the United States, Italy and Spain gave samples during acute or convalescent COVID-19.

Some clones are missing from TCRdb's copy, which holds only in-frame ones; the method was immunoSEQ multiplex PCR. The table lists 350,000 or so clones, 92% of them singletons. CDR3 size: 12 residues. V was trimmed by 5 bases and J by 5 bases, leaving 9 bases between them. Looked up from germline, CDR1 is MNHNY and CDR2 is SVGAGI (reference sequence). Which cohort a participant joined came from the clinical history participants gave. This clonotype was sampled from a woman aged 25 to 39 who had recovered from COVID-19. Material: PBMCs or T cells enriched from blood (not recorded which). V usage is TRBV6-6 and J usage is TRBJ1-2; a possible D gene is TRBD1 (5 bases). CDR3 coding DNA: TGTGCCAGCAGTACGACAGCTTATGGCTACACCTTC. Protein product: CASSTTAYGYTF.